Described below is a single T cell receptor (beta chain) sequence and its context. The sample comes from a study of blood T cell repertoires in COVID-19. The V and J ends lost 6 bases and 2 bases, in that order; junction bases with no gene match: 4. The CDR3 loop spans 15 amino acids. Looked up from germline, CDR1 is SNHLY and CDR2 is FYNNEI. Authors' data handling: Estimation of nucleated cell counts was performed using reference gene primer amplification. The protocol was immunoSEQ multiplex PCR, while the TCRdb copy is restricted to in-frame clones and leaves out a portion. V and J calls and clone size are those listed in that table; D and trimming were worked out from the DNA. The table lists some 100,000 clones, roughly 90% of them singletons.

The chain employs TRBV2 and TRBJ1-4, with 9 bases identical to TRBD1. The source material was peripheral blood. This receptor was obtained from a woman aged 55-75 years with acute or convalescent COVID-19. DNA of the CDR3: TGTGCCAGCAGCGGGACAGGGTCTACTAATGAAAAACTGTTTTTT. This translates into CASSGTGSTNEKLFF. Based on the CDR3 plus reference TRBV2 and TRBJ1-4, the full variable domain is EPEVTQTPSHQVTQMGQEVILRCVPISNHLYFYWYRQILGQKVEFLVSFYNNEISEKSEIFDDQFSVERPDGSNFTLKIRSTKLEDSAMYFCASSGTGSTNEKLFFGSGTQLSVL.